This entry features one T cell receptor beta chain sequence. TCR beta VDJ and CDR3 were profiled, and genomic DNA was the template. TCRdb passed the reads through MiXCR, listing each CDR3 protein once. This sample has about 160,000 distinct CDR3 sequences, with about 70% found just once. This entry comes from a study of CD8+CD57+ T cells in acquired aplastic anemia. Germline trimming cut 0 bases from V and 5 bases from J; bases unmatched to any gene: 5. CDR1 and CDR2 (germline): SGHDT, YYEEEE. The CDR3 extends over 15 amino acids. All sequencing subjects had displayed CD8+CD57+ cell expansion on flow cytometry. Patients were untreated when blood was sampled.

This chain links TRBV5-6 with TRBJ1-5; 7 bases agree with TRBD1. The sequence was collected from a human donor with aplastic anemia. Source material: sorted CD4+, CD8+, or CD8+CD57+ T cells (not recorded which) from PBMCs. The CDR3 reads CASSLAGTEYQPQHF. The CDR3 nucleotides are TGTGCCAGCAGCTTGGCCGGGACAGAGTATCAGCCCCAGCATTTT.